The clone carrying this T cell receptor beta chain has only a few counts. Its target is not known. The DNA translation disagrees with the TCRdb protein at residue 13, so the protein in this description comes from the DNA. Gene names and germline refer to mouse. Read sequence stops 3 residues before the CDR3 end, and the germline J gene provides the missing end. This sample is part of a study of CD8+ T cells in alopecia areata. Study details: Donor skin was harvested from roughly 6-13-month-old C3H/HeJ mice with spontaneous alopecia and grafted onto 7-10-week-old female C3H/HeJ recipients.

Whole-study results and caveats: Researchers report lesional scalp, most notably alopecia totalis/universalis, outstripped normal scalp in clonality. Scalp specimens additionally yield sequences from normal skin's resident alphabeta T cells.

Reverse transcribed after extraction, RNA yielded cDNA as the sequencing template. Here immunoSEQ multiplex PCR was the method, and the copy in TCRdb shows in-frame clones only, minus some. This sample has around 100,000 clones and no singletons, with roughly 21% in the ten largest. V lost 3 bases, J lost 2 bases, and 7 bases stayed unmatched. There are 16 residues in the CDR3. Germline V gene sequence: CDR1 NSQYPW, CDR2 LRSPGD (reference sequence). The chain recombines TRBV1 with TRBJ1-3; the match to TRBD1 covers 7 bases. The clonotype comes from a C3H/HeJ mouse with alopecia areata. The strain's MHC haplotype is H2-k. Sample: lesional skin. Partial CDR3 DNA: TGCACCTGCAGTGCTGGGGAGGGGGCGACTGGAAATACG. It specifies CTCSAGEGATGNT. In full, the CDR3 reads CTCSAGEGATGNTLYF.